This T cell receptor (beta chain) emerged from a study of CD8+ T cells in alopecia areata. Study in general: Treated patients received oral tofacitinib, 5 to 10 mg twice daily. Study-wide points: Among the top 100, expanded CD8+ clones, as well as scalp clonality, were significantly decreased by tofacitinib. Greater clonality was observed in lesional scalp samples, especially alopecia totalis/universalis, versus normal scalp. Besides other cells, scalp samples also yield sequences of resident alphabeta T cells from normal skin.

Notes on this clone: Its specificity is unknown.

The CDR3 runs 13 residues. Germline assignment: CDR1 SGHVS and CDR2 FQNEAQ. V lost 2 bases and J 9 bases, leaving 11 bases between the germline ends. The sample's treatment: oral pan-JAK inhibitor, 5-10 mg twice daily. TCR sequencing used cDNA made by reverse transcription of extracted RNA. Produced via immunoSEQ multiplex PCR; TCRdb's table is partial and in-frame only. The data contain 200,000 or so clones, 55% to 75% of them seen just once; the ten biggest clones take up 5.5% to 6%. The V and J genes are TRBV7-8 and TRBJ2-1; D gene ambiguous. This material consisted of CD4+ T cells sorted from blood, taken at week 24, from a patient treated with tofacitinib. This TCR derives from a human donor with alopecia areata. CDR3 in DNA: TGTGCCAGCAGCTTACTCGGAGTTGGTGAGCAGTTCTTC. Its protein product is CASSLLGVGEQFF.